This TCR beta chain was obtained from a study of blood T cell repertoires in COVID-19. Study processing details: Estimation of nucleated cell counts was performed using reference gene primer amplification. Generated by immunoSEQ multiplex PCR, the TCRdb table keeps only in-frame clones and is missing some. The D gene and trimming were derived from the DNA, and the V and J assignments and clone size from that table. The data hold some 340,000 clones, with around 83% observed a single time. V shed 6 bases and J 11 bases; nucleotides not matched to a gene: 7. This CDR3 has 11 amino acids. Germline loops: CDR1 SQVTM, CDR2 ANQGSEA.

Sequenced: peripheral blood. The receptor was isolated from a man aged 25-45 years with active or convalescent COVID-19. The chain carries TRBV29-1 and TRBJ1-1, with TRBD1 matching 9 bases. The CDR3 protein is CSVPGQGRAFF. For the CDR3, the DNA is TGCAGCGTCCCGGGACAGGGTCGCGCTTTCTTT.